This T cell receptor (beta chain) was sequenced during a study of cytomegalovirus exposure and HLA in healthy donors. Study-wide findings and caveats: It was reportedly the case that the classifier diagnosed cytomegalovirus status with high specificity and sensitivity. Presence/absence results assume similar sequencing depth per donor, which may not hold.

Germline V gene data show CDR1 as PRHDT and CDR2 as FYEKMQ (reference sequence). This CDR3 spans 16 amino acids. V lost 1 base, J lost 0 bases, and 10 bases lay in between. As regards this clone: Its antigen is as yet unknown.

The PCR was carried out with 60 Vbeta primers and 13 Jbeta primers. TCRdb keeps only in-frame clones here, not all; method: immunoSEQ multiplex PCR. This sample has approximately 120,000 clones, with approximately 80% found just once. The sample taken for sequencing was PBMCs. This receptor was obtained from a man between 40 and 49 years old in good health and CMV-seropositive. The chain combines TRBV13 with TRBJ2-1, with TRBD2 as a possible D gene (5 bases). The CDR3 DNA follows: TGTGCCAGCAGCTTAGTTGGCGGGTACTCCTACAATGAGCAGTTCTTC. Its translation: CASSLVGGYSYNEQFF.